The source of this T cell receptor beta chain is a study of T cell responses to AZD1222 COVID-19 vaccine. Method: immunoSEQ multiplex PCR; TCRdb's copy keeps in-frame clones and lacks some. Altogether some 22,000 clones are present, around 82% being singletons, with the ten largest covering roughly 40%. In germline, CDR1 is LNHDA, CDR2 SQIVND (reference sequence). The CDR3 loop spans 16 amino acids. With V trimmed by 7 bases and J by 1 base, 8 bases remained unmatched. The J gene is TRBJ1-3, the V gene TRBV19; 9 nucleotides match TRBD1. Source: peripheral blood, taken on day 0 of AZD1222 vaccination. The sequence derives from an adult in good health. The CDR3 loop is CASTTYGTGSGNTIYF. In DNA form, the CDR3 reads TGTGCCAGTACCACCTACGGGACAGGGTCTGGAAACACCATATATTTT.